The 3 T cell receptor beta chains below were found in one sample sequenced in a study of blood T cell repertoires in COVID-19. TCRdb's copy holds only in-frame clones and misses some; the assay was immunoSEQ multiplex PCR. The sample has fewer than 450,000 clones, roughly 91% seen once; the top ten hold under 0.7%. The specimen was PBMCs or T cells enriched from blood (not recorded which). These receptors originate from a man aged 18-30 years who had recovered from COVID-19.

J is TRBJ2-1 and V is TRBV6-1, with TRBD2 matching 12 bases. The junction had 6 bases not matched to a gene; V was cut back by 3 bases and J by 9 bases. From germline, CDR1 is MNHNS and CDR2 SASEGT. The CDR3 runs 15 residues. This chain's CDR3 is CASSERLAGVSEQFF. In DNA, the CDR3 is TGTGCCAGCAGTGAGAGACTAGCGGGAGTTAGTGAGCAGTTCTTC.

The chain is built from TRBV6-9 and TRBJ1-5; no clear D gene. Trimming removed 6 bases at V and 9 bases at J, with 12 bases between. Germline CDR1 is MNHGY and CDR2 is SVAAGI. There are 12 residues in the CDR3. CDR3 region: CASRPFRWPQHF. The CDR3, as DNA: TGTGCCAGCAGGCCTTTCAGGTGGCCCCAGCATTTT.

V and J are TRBV29-1 and TRBJ1-1; maybe TRBD1 (5 bases). Between the trimmed V and J ends, which lost 7 bases and 4 bases, there was a span of 19 bases. Per germline, CDR1 SQVTM and CDR2 ANQGSEA. CDR3 length equals 14 residues. The CDR3 region has the DNA TGCAGCGCCGCTATTAGTGACAGTGGCACTGAAGCTTTCTTT. Its protein is CSAAISDSGTEAFF.